The text below deals with one T cell receptor (beta chain). This entry is derived from a study of T cell changes during pregnancy in multiple sclerosis. CDR1 is MDHEN, CDR2 SYDVKM, per germline. With 7 bases clipped from V and 4 bases from J, the junction kept 9 bases outside the gene matches. The CDR3 length is 14 residues. TCRdb's copy holds only in-frame clones and misses some; the assay was immunoSEQ multiplex PCR. The sample consists of some 100,000 clones, approximately 94% of them appearing once. This TCR was sampled from a female donor with multiple sclerosis, enrolled in a pregnancy study. This sample comprised peripheral blood, obtained before pregnancy. The gene calls are TRBV28 and TRBJ1-2; 7 bases map to TRBD1. The CDR3 nucleotides are TGTGCCAGCATATCATCGGGACAGCTCTATGGCTACACCTTC. Residues: CASISSGQLYGYTF.